These 3 T cell receptor beta chains share one sample of origin, sequenced in a study of vaccination and CD4 T cells after COVID-19. The antigens of these receptors remain unknown. Regarding treatment: approximately nine-day PBMC culture with coronavirus spike peptide pools or control peptides (ViraFEST assay). The Oncomine TCR Beta short-read assay was applied to DNA of cultured CD4+ T cells. TCRdb reprocessed the PCR reads via MiXCR and lists one record per CDR3 protein. Here the sample spans roughly 14,000 distinct CDR3 sequences, 45% to 70% being singletons. The specimen sequenced was CD4+ T cells from blood, cultured in vitro. These receptors were obtained from a human donor who had recovered from COVID-19.

The chain uses TRBV20-1 and TRBJ2-3; the D gene is possibly TRBD2 (6 bases). V was clipped by 3 bases and J by 0 bases, with 16 bases between them. Germline CDR1 and CDR2: DFQATT and SNEGSKA (reference sequence). The CDR3 runs to 16 residues. This CDR3 reads CSASPLADSSTDTQYF. CDR3 nucleotide sequence: TGCAGTGCTAGTCCCTTAGCGGATTCTAGCACAGATACGCAGTATTTT.

V and J are TRBV20-1 and TRBJ2-7; TRBD1 matches 7 bases. V lost 6 bases, J lost 4 bases, and 12 bases stayed unmatched. CDR3 size: 14 residues. Germline V gene sequence: CDR1 DFQATT, CDR2 SNEGSKA (reference sequence). DNA of the CDR3: TGCAGTGCGCGGCGGACAGGTACTACATACGAGCAGTACTTC. Protein product: CSARRTGTTYEQYF.

As DNA, the CDR3 is TGTGCCAGCAGTTTAGGACAGTTAGATGAGCAGTTCTTC. Translating it yields CASSLGQLDEQFF. The chain uses TRBV28 and TRBJ2-1, with TRBD1 as a possible D gene (6 bases). The V and J ends lost 2 bases and 8 bases respectively, with 10 bases between them. The CDR3 is 13 residues long. Germline V gene lookup returns CDR1 MDHEN and CDR2 SYDVKM.